Shown below are 14 T cell receptor beta chains from a single sample sequenced in a study of CD8 T cells in Susac syndrome. The RNA input was about 0.5 to 1 ug, and it was reverse transcribed with random hexamers. Using its own MiXCR run on the immunoSEQ multiplex PCR reads, TCRdb lists one record per CDR3 protein. The sample lists some 130,000 distinct CDR3 sequences; 90% to 95% were seen once. The sample comprised CD8+ T cells from PBMCs. The source of these receptors is a human donor with multiple sclerosis.

V gene TRBV19 combines with J gene TRBJ2-1; TRBD1 or TRBD2 may be the D gene (7 bases each). This CDR3 is built from 14 residues. The V gene's germline CDR1 is LNHDA and CDR2 SQIVND (reference sequence). V was shortened by 7 bases and J by 5 bases, with 15 bases between the two germline ends. CDR3 DNA sequence: TGTGCCAGTAAAACAGGGGAGGGAGACAATGAGCAGTTCTTC. Its protein product is CASKTGEGDNEQFF.

The rearrangement links TRBV27 to TRBJ1-5; 9 positions agree with TRBD1. There are 16 residues in the CDR3. Losses at the gene ends were 6 bases for V and 5 bases for J; bases not matched to a gene: 11. Germline CDR1 reads MNHEY; CDR2 reads SMNVEV (reference sequence). The CDR3 DNA reads as TGTGCCAGCAGCCCTCTACCGGGACAGGGCGATCAGCCCCAGCATTTT. Protein product: CASSPLPGQGDQPQHF.

The rearrangement links TRBV9 to TRBJ2-2; TRBD1 aligns across 8 bases. Germline CDR1 reads SGDLS; CDR2 reads YYNGEE. V dropped 2 bases and J dropped 3; count of bases not matched to a gene: 12. The CDR3 consists of 18 residues. CDR3 DNA: TGTGCCAGCAGCGTTTCCATCCTGACAGGGGAGGACACCGGGGAGCTGTTTTTT. Amino acids: CASSVSILTGEDTGELFF.

This clonotype has just one count. This chain uses TRBV6-6 with TRBJ2-7; D not resolved. The CDR3 sequence is 12 residues long. The V gene's germline CDR1 is MNHNY and CDR2 SVGAGI (reference sequence). Trimming took 2 bases from V and 6 from J, leaving 8 bases between them. For the CDR3, the DNA is TGTGCCAGCAGTTACCCCCCTGCCGAGCAGTACTTC. It is translated as CASSYPPAEQYF.

The chain has TRBV24-1 and TRBJ2-5; D call uncertain. The CDR3 is made up of 12 amino acids. With 2 bases removed from V and 4 bases from J, the gap between germline ends came to 4 bases. Germline V gene lookup returns CDR1 KGHDR and CDR2 SFDVKD. The CDR3 protein is CATSDSAETQYF. The DNA for the CDR3 is TGTGCCACCAGTGATTCAGCAGAGACCCAGTACTTC.

The V and J genes are TRBV28 and TRBJ1-4; TRBD1 matches at 10 bases. The germline V gene encodes CDR1 MDHEN and CDR2 SYDVKM. V was pared by 6 bases and J by 12 bases, with 13 bases of the junction left unmatched. This CDR3 spans 15 amino acids. The CDR3 DNA reads as TGTGCCAGCAGGGGACCCGGGACAGGGGTTGCTGAACTGTTTTTT. Translating gives CASRGPGTGVAELFF. Variable domain in full (rest from reference TRBV28 and TRBJ1-4): DVKVTQSSRYLVKRTGEKVFLECVQDMDHENMFWYRQDPGLGLRLIYFSYDVKMKEKGDIPEGYSVSREKKERFSLILESASTNQTSMYLCASRGPGTGVAELFFGSGTQLSVL.

The chain joins TRBV6-1 to TRBJ2-7, with TRBD2 matching over 8 bases. V was pared by 2 bases and J by 4 bases, with 10 bases of the junction left unmatched. Germline CDR1 reads MNHNS; CDR2 reads SASEGT. This CDR3 has 16 amino acids. CDR3 sequence reads: CASSEKVGRAIYEQYF. DNA of the CDR3: TGTGCCAGCAGTGAAAAAGTCGGGAGGGCCATTTACGAGCAGTACTTC.

The V gene is TRBV27, the J gene TRBJ2-7; no firm D call. V lost 10 bases to trimming and J lost 6 bases, with 16 bases between them. CDR3 length: 12 amino acids. Germline-derived CDR1 and CDR2 are MNHEY and SMNVEV (reference sequence). Here the CDR3 reads CATHSASFEQYF. CDR3 DNA sequence: TGTGCCACCCACTCTGCTAGTTTCGAGCAGTACTTC.

The chain uses TRBV20-1 and TRBJ2-1; the match to TRBD2 covers 7 bases. V gave up 3 bases and J gave up 0 bases; unmatched junction bases: 14. Germline CDR1 and CDR2: DFQATT and SNEGSKA (reference sequence). The CDR3 extends over 18 amino acids. CDR3 sequence reads: CSARLASGRSSSYNEQFF. As DNA, the CDR3 is TGCAGTGCTAGGCTGGCTAGCGGTCGATCGAGCTCCTACAATGAGCAGTTCTTC.

The chain joins TRBV14 to TRBJ1-3, with unresolved D. The CDR3 sequence is 17 residues long. Trimming removed 3 bases at V and 3 bases at J, with 18 bases between. The germline V gene has CDR1 SGHDN and CDR2 FVKESK. The CDR3 nucleotides read TGTGCCAGCAGCCAGTCGGAACCGGAGGGATATGGAAACACCATATATTTT. It translates to CASSQSEPEGYGNTIYF.

V gene TRBV9 combines with J gene TRBJ2-1; 12 positions agree with TRBD2. The ends lost 3 bases at V and 4 bases at J; junction bases unmatched: 5. Germline V gene sequence: CDR1 SGDLS, CDR2 YYNGEE. This CDR3 spans 16 amino acids. CDR3 sequence reads: CASSGLAGVKYNEQFF. CDR3 nucleotide sequence: TGTGCCAGCAGCGGACTAGCGGGAGTAAAGTACAATGAGCAGTTCTTC.

This clonotype was counted only a few times. The gene calls are TRBV27 and TRBJ2-7; D is unresolved. The germline V gene encodes CDR1 MNHEY and CDR2 SMNVEV (reference sequence). V was clipped by 4 bases and J by 3 bases, with 4 bases between them. This CDR3 region has 11 residues. DNA of the CDR3: TGTGCCAGCAGTTCTTTCTACGAGCAGTACTTC. The encoded protein is CASSSFYEQYF.

The chain uses TRBV12-3 or TRBV12-4 and TRBJ1-2, with TRBD1 as a possible D gene (6 bases). V lost 3 bases to trimming and J lost 4 bases, with 12 bases between them. This CDR3 region has 14 residues. The CDR3 DNA reads TGTGCCAGCAGTTTTGGGGGCTTAGGCTATGGCTACACCTTC. It is translated as CASSFGGLGYGYTF.

This clonotype showed up just once. This chain joins TRBV5-4 and TRBJ2-5; 11 bases line up with TRBD2. V shed 5 bases and J 2 bases; nucleotides not matched to a gene: 8. The germline gives CDR1 SGHNT, CDR2 YYREEE (reference sequence). This CDR3 spans 16 amino acids. In nucleotides, the CDR3 is TGTGCCAGCAGTTCAGGACTAGCGGGTATACAAGAGACCCAGTACTTC. Amino acid sequence: CASSSGLAGIQETQYF.